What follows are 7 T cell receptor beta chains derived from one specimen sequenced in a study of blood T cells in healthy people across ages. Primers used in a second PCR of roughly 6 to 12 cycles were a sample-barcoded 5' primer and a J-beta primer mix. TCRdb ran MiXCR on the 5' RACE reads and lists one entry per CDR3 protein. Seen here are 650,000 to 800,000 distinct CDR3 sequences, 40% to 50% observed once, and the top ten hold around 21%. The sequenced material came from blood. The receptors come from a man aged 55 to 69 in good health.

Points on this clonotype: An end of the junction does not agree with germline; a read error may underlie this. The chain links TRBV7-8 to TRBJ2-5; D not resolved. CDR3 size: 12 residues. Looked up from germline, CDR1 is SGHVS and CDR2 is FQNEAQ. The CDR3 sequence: CASSPNQGTQYF. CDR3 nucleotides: TGTGCCAGCAGCCCCAACCAAGGGACCCAGTACTTC.

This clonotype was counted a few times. CDR3 sequence: CASSYPTGGSYEQYF. The CDR3 bases are TGTGCCAGCAGTTACCCAACAGGGGGATCCTACGAGCAGTACTTC. The chain couples TRBV6-6 to TRBJ2-7; TRBD1 aligns across 8 bases. The germline gives CDR1 MNHNY, CDR2 SVGAGI (reference sequence). V was clipped by 2 bases and J by 1 base; unmatched bases: 4. The CDR3 sequence is 15 residues long.

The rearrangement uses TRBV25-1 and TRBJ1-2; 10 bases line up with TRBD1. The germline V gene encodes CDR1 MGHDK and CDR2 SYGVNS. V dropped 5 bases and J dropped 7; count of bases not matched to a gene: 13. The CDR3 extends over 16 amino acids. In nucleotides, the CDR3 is TGTGCCAGCAGTACCAATCCGGGACAGGGGACCCGTGGCTACACCTTC. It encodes CASSTNPGQGTRGYTF.

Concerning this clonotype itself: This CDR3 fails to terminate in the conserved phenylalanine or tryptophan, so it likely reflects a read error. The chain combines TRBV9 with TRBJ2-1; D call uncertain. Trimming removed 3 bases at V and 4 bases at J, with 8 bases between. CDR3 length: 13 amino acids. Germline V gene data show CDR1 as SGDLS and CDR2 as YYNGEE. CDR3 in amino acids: CASSGKRYNEQFL. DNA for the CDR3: TGTGCCAGCAGCGGTAAGAGGTACAATGAGCAGTTCCTC.

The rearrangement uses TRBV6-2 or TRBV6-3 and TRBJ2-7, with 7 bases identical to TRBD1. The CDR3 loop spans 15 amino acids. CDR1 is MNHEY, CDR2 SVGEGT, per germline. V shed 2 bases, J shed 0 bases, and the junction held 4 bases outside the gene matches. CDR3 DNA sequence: TGTGCCAGCAGTTACAATGAGGGGGCCTCCTACGAGCAGTACTTC. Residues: CASSYNEGASYEQYF.

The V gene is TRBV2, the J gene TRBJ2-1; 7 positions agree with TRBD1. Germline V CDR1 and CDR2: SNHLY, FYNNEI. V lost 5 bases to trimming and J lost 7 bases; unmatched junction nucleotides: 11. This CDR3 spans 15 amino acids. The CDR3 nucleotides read TGTGCCAGCAGTAAAAGGACAGGAAGTGAGAATGAGCAGTTCTTC. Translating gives CASSKRTGSENEQFF.

CDR3: CATTTGTANTGELFF. CDR3 DNA sequence: TGTGCCACAACCACCGGGACAGCAAACACCGGGGAGCTGTTTTTT. V gene TRBV6-5 combines with J gene TRBJ2-2; TRBD1 matches 7 bases. The CDR3 sequence is 15 residues long. J was trimmed by 2 bases and V by 10 bases; bases with no gene match: 10. Germline V gene data show CDR1 as MNHEY and CDR2 as SVGAGI.